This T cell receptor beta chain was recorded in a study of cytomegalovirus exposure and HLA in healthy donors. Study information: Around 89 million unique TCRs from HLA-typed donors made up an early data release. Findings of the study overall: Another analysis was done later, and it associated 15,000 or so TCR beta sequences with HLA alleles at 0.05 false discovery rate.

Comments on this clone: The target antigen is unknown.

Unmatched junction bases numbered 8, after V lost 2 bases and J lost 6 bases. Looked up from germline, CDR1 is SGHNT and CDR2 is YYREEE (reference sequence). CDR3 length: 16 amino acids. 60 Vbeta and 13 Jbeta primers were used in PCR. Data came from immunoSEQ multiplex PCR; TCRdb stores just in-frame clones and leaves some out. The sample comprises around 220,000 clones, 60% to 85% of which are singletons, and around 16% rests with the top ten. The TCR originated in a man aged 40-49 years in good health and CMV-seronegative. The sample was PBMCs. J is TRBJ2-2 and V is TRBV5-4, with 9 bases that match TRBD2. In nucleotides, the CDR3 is TGTGCCAGCAGCTTCGGACGCGGGGGGGCCTCCGGGGAGCTGTTTTTT. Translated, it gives CASSFGRGGASGELFF.